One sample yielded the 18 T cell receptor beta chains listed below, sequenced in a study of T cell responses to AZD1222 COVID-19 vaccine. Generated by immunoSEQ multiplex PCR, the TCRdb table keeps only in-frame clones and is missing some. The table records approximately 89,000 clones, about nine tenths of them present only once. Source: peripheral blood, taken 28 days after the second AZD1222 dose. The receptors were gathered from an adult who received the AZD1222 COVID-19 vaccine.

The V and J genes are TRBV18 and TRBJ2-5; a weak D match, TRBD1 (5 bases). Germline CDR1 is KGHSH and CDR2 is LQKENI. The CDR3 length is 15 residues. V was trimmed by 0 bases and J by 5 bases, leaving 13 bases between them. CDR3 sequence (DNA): TGTGCCAGCTCACCACCGGCAGGGCCTCGGGAGACCCAGTACTTC. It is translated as CASSPPAGPRETQYF.

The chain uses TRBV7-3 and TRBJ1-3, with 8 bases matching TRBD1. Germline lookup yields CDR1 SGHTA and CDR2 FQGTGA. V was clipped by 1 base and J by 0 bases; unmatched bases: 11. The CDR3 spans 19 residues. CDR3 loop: CASSLKDRENPPSGNTIYF. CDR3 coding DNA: TGTGCCAGCAGCTTAAAGGACAGGGAAAATCCCCCCTCTGGAAACACCATATATTTT.

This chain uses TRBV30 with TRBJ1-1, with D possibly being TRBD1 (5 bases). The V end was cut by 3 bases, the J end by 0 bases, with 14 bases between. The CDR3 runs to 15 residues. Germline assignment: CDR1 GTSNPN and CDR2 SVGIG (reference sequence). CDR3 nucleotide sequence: TGTGCCTGGAGCACCCTCGGGACGTTGAACACTGAAGCTTTCTTT. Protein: CAWSTLGTLNTEAFF.

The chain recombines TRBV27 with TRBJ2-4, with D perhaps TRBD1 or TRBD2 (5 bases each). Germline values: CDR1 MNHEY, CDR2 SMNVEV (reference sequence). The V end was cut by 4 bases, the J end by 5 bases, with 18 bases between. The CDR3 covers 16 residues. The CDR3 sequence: CASSSAGAEDQNIQYF. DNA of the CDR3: TGTGCCAGCAGTTCAGCCGGGGCAGAAGACCAAAACATTCAGTACTTC.

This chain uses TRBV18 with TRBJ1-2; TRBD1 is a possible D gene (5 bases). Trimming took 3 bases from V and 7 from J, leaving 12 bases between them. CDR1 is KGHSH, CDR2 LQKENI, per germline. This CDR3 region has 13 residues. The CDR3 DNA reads TGTGCCAGCTCACCCTTGGGGGGGTCTGGCTACACCTTC. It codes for CASSPLGGSGYTF.

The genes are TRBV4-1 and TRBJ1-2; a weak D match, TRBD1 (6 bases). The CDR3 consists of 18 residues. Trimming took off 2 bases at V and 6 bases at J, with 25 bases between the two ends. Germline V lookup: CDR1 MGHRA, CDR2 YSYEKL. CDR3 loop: CASSQFGHAKGGGDGYTF. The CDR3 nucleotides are TGCGCCAGCAGCCAATTTGGACATGCGAAAGGAGGGGGGGATGGCTACACCTTC.

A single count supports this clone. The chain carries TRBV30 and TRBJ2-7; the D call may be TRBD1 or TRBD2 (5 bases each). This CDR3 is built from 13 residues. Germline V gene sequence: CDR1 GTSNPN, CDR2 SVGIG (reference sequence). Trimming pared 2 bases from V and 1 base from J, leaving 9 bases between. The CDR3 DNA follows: TGTGCCTGGAGTCGGGGACGTTCCTACGAGCAGTACTTC. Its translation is CAWSRGRSYEQYF.

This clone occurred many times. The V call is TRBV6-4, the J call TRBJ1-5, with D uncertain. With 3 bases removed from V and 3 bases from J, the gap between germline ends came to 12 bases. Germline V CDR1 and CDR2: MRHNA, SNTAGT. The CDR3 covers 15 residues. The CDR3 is CASSEGQGNNQPQHF. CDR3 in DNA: TGTGCCAGCAGTGAAGGGCAAGGAAACAATCAGCCCCAGCATTTT.

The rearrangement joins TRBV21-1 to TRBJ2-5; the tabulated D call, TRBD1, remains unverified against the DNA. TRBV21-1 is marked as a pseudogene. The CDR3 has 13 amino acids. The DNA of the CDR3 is TGTGCCAGCAGCAATCAGGGGCCGGAGACCCAGTACTTC. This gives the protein CASSNQGPETQYF.

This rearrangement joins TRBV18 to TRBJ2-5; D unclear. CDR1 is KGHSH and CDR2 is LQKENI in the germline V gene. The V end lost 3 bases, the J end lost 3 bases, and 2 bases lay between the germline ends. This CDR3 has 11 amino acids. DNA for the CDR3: TGTGCCAGCTCACCCAAAGAGACCCAGTACTTC. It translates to CASSPKETQYF.

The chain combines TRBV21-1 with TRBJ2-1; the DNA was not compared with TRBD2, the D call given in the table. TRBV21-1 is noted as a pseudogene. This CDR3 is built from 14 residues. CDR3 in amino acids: CASRRGDCHNEQFF. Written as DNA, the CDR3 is TGTGCCAGCAGGCGAGGGGACTGCCACAATGAGCAGTTCTTC.

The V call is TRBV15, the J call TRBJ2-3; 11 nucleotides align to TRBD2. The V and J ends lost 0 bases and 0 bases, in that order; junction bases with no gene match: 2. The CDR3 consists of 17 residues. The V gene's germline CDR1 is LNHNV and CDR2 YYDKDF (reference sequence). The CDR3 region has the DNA TGTGCCACCAGCAGAGAACTAGCGGGAGCCAGCACAGATACGCAGTATTTT. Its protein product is CATSRELAGASTDTQYF.

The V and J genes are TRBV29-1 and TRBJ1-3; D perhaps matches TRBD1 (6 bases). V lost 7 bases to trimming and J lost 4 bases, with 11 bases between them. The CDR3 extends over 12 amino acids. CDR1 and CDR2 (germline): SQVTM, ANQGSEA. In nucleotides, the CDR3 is TGCAGCGGTCGGACAGTAGGAAACACCATATATTTT. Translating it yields CSGRTVGNTIYF.

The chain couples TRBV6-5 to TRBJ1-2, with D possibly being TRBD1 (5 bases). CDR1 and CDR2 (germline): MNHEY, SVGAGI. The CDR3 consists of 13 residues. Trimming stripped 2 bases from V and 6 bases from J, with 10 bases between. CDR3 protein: CASSYGGGDGYTF. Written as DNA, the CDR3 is TGTGCCAGCAGTTACGGCGGGGGTGATGGCTACACCTTC.

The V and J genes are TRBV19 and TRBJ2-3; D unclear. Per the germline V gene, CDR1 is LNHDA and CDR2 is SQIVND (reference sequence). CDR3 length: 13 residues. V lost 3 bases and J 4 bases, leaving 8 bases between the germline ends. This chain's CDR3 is CASSILTADTQYF. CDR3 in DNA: TGTGCCAGTAGTATTTTAACCGCAGATACGCAGTATTTT.

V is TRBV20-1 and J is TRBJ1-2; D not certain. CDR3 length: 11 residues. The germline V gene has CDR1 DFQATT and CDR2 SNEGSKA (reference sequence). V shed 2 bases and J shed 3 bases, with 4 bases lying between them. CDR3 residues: CSARKDYGYTF. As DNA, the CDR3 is TGCAGTGCTAGAAAGGACTATGGCTACACCTTC.

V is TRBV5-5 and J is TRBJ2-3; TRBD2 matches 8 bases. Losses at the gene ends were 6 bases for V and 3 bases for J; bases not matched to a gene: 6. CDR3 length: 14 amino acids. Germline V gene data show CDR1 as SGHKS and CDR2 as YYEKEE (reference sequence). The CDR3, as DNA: TGTGCCAGCAATAAGCGGGGGCAAACAGATACGCAGTATTTT. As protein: CASNKRGQTDTQYF.

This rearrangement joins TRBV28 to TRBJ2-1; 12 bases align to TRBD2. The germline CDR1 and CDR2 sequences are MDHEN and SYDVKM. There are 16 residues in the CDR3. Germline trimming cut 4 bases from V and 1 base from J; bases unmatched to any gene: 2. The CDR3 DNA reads TGTGCCAGCAGTTCCCTAGCGGGAGGGTCCTACAATGAGCAGTTCTTC. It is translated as CASSSLAGGSYNEQFF.